Below are 30 T cell receptor beta chains sequenced from a single sample in a study of blood T cell repertoires in COVID-19. Assay: immunoSEQ multiplex PCR; the TCRdb copy retains only in-frame clones and omits some. This table has 250,000 to 300,000 clones, more than 70% appearing once. Specimen: peripheral blood. The origin of the receptors is a woman aged 25 to 45 with COVID-19, enrolled during active disease.

This sequence joins TRBV5-1 and TRBJ2-3; 7 bases are shared with TRBD1. The junction had 0 bases not matched to a gene; V was cut back by 0 bases and J by 5 bases. This CDR3 region has 13 residues. CDR1 SGHRS and CDR2 YFSETQ come from the germline V gene. This CDR3 reads CASSLGQGDTQYF. As DNA, the CDR3 is TGCGCCAGCAGCTTGGGACAGGGAGATACGCAGTATTTT.

The chain has TRBV11-2 and TRBJ1-5; 9 bases are shared with TRBD1. There are 15 residues in the CDR3. CDR1 and CDR2 from the germline V gene are SGHAT and FQNNGV. V trimming: 5 bases; J trimming: 4 bases; junction bases outside the gene matches: 6. CDR3 protein: CASSPGTGINQPQHF. DNA for the CDR3: TGTGCCAGCAGCCCTGGGACAGGGATAAATCAGCCCCAGCATTTT. The variable domain in full, with the rest retrieved from reference TRBV11-2 and TRBJ1-5, is EAGVAQSPRYKIIEKRQSVAFWCNPISGHATLYWYQQILGQGPKLLIQFQNNGVVDDSQLPKDRFSAERLKGVDSTLKIQPAKLEDSAVYLCASSPGTGINQPQHFGDGTRLSIL.

The genes are TRBV29-1 and TRBJ2-7; 9 nucleotides match TRBD1. In germline, CDR1 is SQVTM, CDR2 ANQGSEA. The CDR3 loop spans 13 amino acids. V shed 6 bases, J shed 5 bases, and the junction held 8 bases outside the gene matches. The CDR3 spells CSVRGQGNNEQYF. The CDR3 nucleotides read TGCAGCGTCCGCGGACAGGGGAACAACGAGCAGTACTTC.

The chain carries TRBV30 and TRBJ2-3; TRBD2 is a possible D gene (6 bases). The CDR3 runs 15 residues. Germline V gene data show CDR1 as GTSNPN and CDR2 as SVGIG (reference sequence). V was shortened by 5 bases and J by 1 base, with 16 bases between the two germline ends. The CDR3: CAWGGATGGTDTQYF. CDR3 in DNA: TGTGCCTGGGGAGGAGCGACGGGGGGCACAGATACGCAGTATTTT.

CDR3 bases: TGTGCCAGCAGTTTTACTAGTACGTCAGATACGCAGTATTTT. Its translation is CASSFTSTSDTQYF. The J gene is TRBJ2-3, the V gene TRBV28, with D possibly TRBD2 on 5 matching bases. Germline values: CDR1 MDHEN, CDR2 SYDVKM. The V gene lost 3 bases and the J gene lost 4 bases, with 11 bases spanning the gap. This CDR3 is 14 amino acids long.

The genes are TRBV7-2 and TRBJ2-1, with no clear D. The germline V gene has CDR1 SGHTA and CDR2 FQGNSA. Trimming shortened V by 3 bases and J by 9 bases, and 9 bases separated the two germline ends. This CDR3 comprises 12 residues. CDR3 DNA: TGTGCCAGCAGCTTTCTAACCCGTGAGCAGTTCTTC. Residues: CASSFLTREQFF.

The rearrangement links TRBV11-2 to TRBJ2-7, with TRBD2 matching 8 bases. From germline, CDR1 is SGHAT and CDR2 FQNNGV. This CDR3 is 15 amino acids long. V lost 5 bases, J lost 6 bases, and 12 bases stayed unmatched. The CDR3 DNA sequence: TGTGCCAGCAGCCCCGGGACTAGTCGATCGGGCGAGCAGTACTTC. Its translation is CASSPGTSRSGEQYF.

This clone was observed a single time. Relative to the germline gene, one junction end is altered; a read error may explain this. CDR3 residues: CASSYSSGRSEQYF. CDR3 bases: TGTGCCAGCAGCTACTCTAGCGGGAGGTCCGAGCAGTACTTC. V and J are TRBV6-2 or TRBV6-3 and TRBJ2-7; 11 nucleotides align to TRBD2. The V gene's germline CDR1 is MNHEY and CDR2 SVGEGT. The CDR3 covers 14 residues.

This chain's CDR3 is CASSGSRTGELFF. The CDR3 nucleotides read TGTGCCAGCAGTGGCTCGCGGACCGGGGAGCTGTTTTTT. The chain carries TRBV2 and TRBJ2-2; D uncertain. V shed 4 bases and J shed 5 bases, with 8 bases lying between them. This CDR3 comprises 13 residues. Germline V lookup: CDR1 SNHLY, CDR2 FYNNEI.

The rearrangement joins TRBV9 to TRBJ2-1; TRBD2 agrees at 10 bases. The CDR3 has 15 residues. J gave up 10 bases and V 0 bases, and 7 bases lay outside the gene matches. CDR1 SGDLS and CDR2 YYNGEE come from the germline V gene. CDR3 DNA: TGTGCCAGCAGCGTAGCTCTAGCGGGAGTGGAGGAGCAGTTCTTC. Amino acids: CASSVALAGVEEQFF.

J is TRBJ2-5 and V is TRBV10-3; 12 nucleotides line up with TRBD2. The ends lost 6 bases at V and 5 bases at J; junction bases unmatched: 7. This CDR3 is 15 amino acids long. Germline V lookup: CDR1 ENHRY, CDR2 SYGVKD. CDR3 loop: CAIRPSGRADETQYF. The CDR3 DNA follows: TGTGCCATCAGACCTAGCGGGAGGGCCGATGAGACCCAGTACTTC.

This sequence joins TRBV2 and TRBJ1-4; D gene ambiguous. Per germline, CDR1 SNHLY and CDR2 FYNNEI. The ends were cut back, 2 bases at V and 3 bases at J, with 4 bases in the middle. This CDR3 spans 13 amino acids. In DNA form, the CDR3 reads TGTGCCAGCAGTGAATGGCCTAATGAAAAACTGTTTTTT. Its translation is CASSEWPNEKLFF.

This sequence joins TRBV11-3 and TRBJ2-7, with a tentative D call TRBD2 (7 bases). The CDR3 runs to 15 residues. Germline CDR1 is SGHNT and CDR2 is YENEEA. V lost 5 bases and J 0 bases, leaving 14 bases between the germline ends. The CDR3 loop reads CASSPRGGFSYEQYF. The CDR3 DNA reads as TGTGCCAGCAGCCCGAGGGGGGGCTTCTCCTACGAGCAGTACTTC.

The chain joins TRBV12-3 or TRBV12-4 to TRBJ1-3; D ambiguous. Trimming pared 3 bases from V and 7 bases from J, leaving 4 bases between. CDR3 length: 11 residues. The CDR3 loop is CASSFLNTIYF. In DNA, the CDR3 is TGTGCCAGCAGTTTCCTGAACACCATATATTTT.

V and J are TRBV9 and TRBJ2-6, with 10 bases that match TRBD1. The CDR3 contains 17 residues. The ends lost 4 bases at V and 2 bases at J; junction bases unmatched: 6. The germline CDR1 and CDR2 sequences are SGDLS and YYNGEE. The CDR3 region has the DNA TGTGCCAGCAGCCCCCGGGACAGGGGACCTGGGGCCAACGTCCTGACTTTC. It encodes CASSPRDRGPGANVLTF.

V usage is TRBV9 and J usage is TRBJ2-7; the D gene is possibly TRBD1 (5 bases). V was trimmed by 4 bases and J by 1 base, leaving 12 bases between them. The CDR3 loop spans 14 amino acids. Germline lookup yields CDR1 SGDLS and CDR2 YYNGEE. The CDR3 is CASSQTTDSYEQYF. The CDR3 nucleotides read TGTGCCAGCAGCCAGACGACAGATTCCTACGAGCAGTACTTC. Combining the CDR3 with reference TRBV9 and TRBJ2-7 gives the whole variable domain DSGVTQTPKHLITATGQRVTLRCSPRSGDLSVYWYQQSLDQGLQFLIQYYNGEERAKGNILERFSAQQFPDLHSELNLSSLELGDSALYFCASSQTTDSYEQYFGPGTRLTVT.

V and J are TRBV15 and TRBJ1-5; no reliable D call. CDR1 is LNHNV and CDR2 is YYDKDF in the germline V gene (reference sequence). This CDR3 has 16 residues. V was cut by 0 bases and J by 1 base, with 10 bases left in between. The CDR3 protein is CATSRDLLVSNQPQHF. The CDR3, as DNA: TGTGCCACCAGCAGAGATCTTCTAGTAAGCAATCAGCCCCAGCATTTT.

The chain links TRBV19 to TRBJ1-3; TRBD1 might be the D (6 bases). CDR3 length: 16 amino acids. Germline CDR1 is LNHDA and CDR2 is SQIVND (reference sequence). V lost 3 bases and J 0 bases, leaving 12 bases between the germline ends. The CDR3 region is CASSIDRRISGNTIYF. CDR3 sequence (DNA): TGTGCCAGTAGTATCGACAGGCGGATCTCTGGAAACACCATATATTTT.

The chain employs TRBV5-1 and TRBJ1-6, with 9 bases fitting TRBD1. The CDR3 loop spans 14 amino acids. CDR1 and CDR2 (germline): SGHRS, YFSETQ. J was trimmed by 7 bases and V by 4 bases; bases with no gene match: 3. The CDR3 DNA reads TGCGCCAGCAGCACCGGGACAGGGAATTCACCCCTCCACTTT. This encodes CASSTGTGNSPLHF. Full variable domain (remainder filled in from reference TRBV5-1 and TRBJ1-6): KAGVTQTPRYLIKTRGQQVTLSCSPISGHRSVSWYQQTPGQGLQFLFEYFSETQRNKGNFPGRFSGRQFSNSRSEMNVSTLELGDSALYLCASSTGTGNSPLHFGNGTRLTVT.

Here the CDR3 reads CAWSVGYRNQPQHF. The CDR3 bases are TGTGCCTGGAGTGTGGGCTACAGAAATCAGCCCCAGCATTTT. The chain combines TRBV30 with TRBJ1-5; D remains unclear. The germline V gene has CDR1 GTSNPN and CDR2 SVGIG (reference sequence). V was cut by 0 bases and J by 4 bases, with 10 bases left in between. This CDR3 is built from 14 residues.

The rearrangement uses TRBV28 and TRBJ1-4; TRBD1 aligns across 8 bases. After removal of 5 bases from V and 4 bases from J, the junction contained 6 bases not matched to a gene. The CDR3 is made up of 15 amino acids. From germline, CDR1 is MDHEN and CDR2 SYDVKM. The CDR3 DNA follows: TGTGCCAGCAGTCCGCGGACAGGGATTAATGAAAAACTGTTTTTT. Translation: CASSPRTGINEKLFF.

The V and J genes are TRBV5-1 and TRBJ1-5; D not resolved. Per the germline V gene, CDR1 is SGHRS and CDR2 is YFSETQ. The CDR3 covers 15 residues. Between the trimmed V and J ends, which lost 0 bases and 3 bases, there was a span of 10 bases. CDR3 in amino acids: CASSLGGKDNQPQHF. The CDR3 bases are TGCGCCAGCAGCTTGGGAGGGAAGGACAATCAGCCCCAGCATTTT.

The chain combines TRBV25-1 with TRBJ2-5, with TRBD2 identical over 7 bases. The CDR3 runs to 12 residues. Germline CDR1 is MGHDK and CDR2 is SYGVNS. The V and J ends lost 4 bases and 5 bases, in that order; junction bases with no gene match: 1. CDR3 loop: CASSALAETQYF. Written as DNA, the CDR3 is TGTGCCAGCAGTGCACTAGCGGAGACCCAGTACTTC.

V is TRBV2 and J is TRBJ1-2, with a tentative D call TRBD1 (6 bases). The CDR3 consists of 13 residues. V gave up 7 bases and J gave up 8 bases, with 17 bases separating them. Germline-derived CDR1 and CDR2 are SNHLY and FYNNEI. Here the CDR3 DNA reads TGTGCCAGCAAGGGGGGGCTTCAAGCAGGCTACACCTTC. Translated: CASKGGLQAGYTF.

The rearrangement uses TRBV19 and TRBJ1-5; D is possibly TRBD1 (6 bases). The germline gives CDR1 LNHDA, CDR2 SQIVND (reference sequence). The CDR3 length is 15 residues. Trimming shortened V by 4 bases and J by 2 bases, and 12 bases separated the two germline ends. The CDR3 DNA follows: TGTGCCAGTAGTAAAATCAGGGGAGGCAATCAGCCCCAGCATTTT. Amino acids: CASSKIRGGNQPQHF.

The gene calls are TRBV5-1 and TRBJ2-5; 8 nucleotides match TRBD2. The V and J ends lost 2 bases and 4 bases, in that order; junction bases with no gene match: 10. Germline V gene data show CDR1 as SGHRS and CDR2 as YFSETQ. The CDR3 totals 16 residues. CDR3 coding DNA: TGCGCCAGCAGCTTATTTAGCGGGAACACGGGAGAGACCCAGTACTTC. The encoded protein is CASSLFSGNTGETQYF.

V usage is TRBV11-2 and J usage is TRBJ1-3; D is uncertain. The CDR3 consists of 17 residues. In germline, CDR1 is SGHAT, CDR2 FQNNGV. Between the trimmed V and J ends, which lost 0 bases and 0 bases, there was a span of 12 bases. CDR3 in DNA: TGTGCCAGCAGCTTAGATCTACGGTCCCTCTCTGGAAACACCATATATTTT. This gives the protein CASSLDLRSLSGNTIYF.

The chain joins TRBV7-8 to TRBJ2-1; 8 bases agree with TRBD2. Germline loops: CDR1 SGHVS, CDR2 FQNEAQ. J was trimmed by 5 bases and V by 2 bases; bases with no gene match: 14. This CDR3 spans 18 amino acids. CDR3 residues: CASSLNAGGRRLHNEQFF. The CDR3, as DNA: TGTGCCAGCAGCTTAAATGCTGGCGGGAGGAGGCTCCACAATGAGCAGTTCTTC.

For the CDR3, the DNA is TGTGCCAGCTGGTCAGAGGCAGAGACCCAGTACTTC. This sequence encodes CASWSEAETQYF. This chain joins TRBV3-1 (or the pseudogene TRBV3-2) and TRBJ2-5; the D is unclear. Germline V CDR1 and CDR2: LGHDT, YNNKEL (reference sequence). The CDR3 contains 12 residues. The V end lost 8 bases, the J end lost 4 bases, and 11 bases lay between the germline ends.

This rearrangement joins TRBV11-2 to TRBJ2-4; the match to TRBD1 covers 9 bases. The germline gives CDR1 SGHAT, CDR2 FQNNGV. V shed 4 bases, J shed 9 bases, and the junction held 4 bases outside the gene matches. This CDR3 has 13 amino acids. The CDR3 region is CASSSTGGGIQYF. The CDR3 DNA is TGTGCCAGCAGCTCGACAGGGGGGGGCATTCAGTACTTC.